Described below is a single T cell receptor (beta chain) sequence and its context. Following extraction, RNA underwent reverse transcription to cDNA, which served as the sequencing template. Profiled with immunoSEQ multiplex PCR; TCRdb holds only in-frame clones, not every one. Among more than 110,000 clones listed, 45% to 65% were seen once. As to treatment: oral pan-JAK inhibitor, 5-10 mg twice daily. CDR1 SGHVS and CDR2 FNYEAQ come from the germline V gene. The V end lost 5 bases, the J end lost 0 bases, and 14 bases lay between the germline ends. The CDR3 is 16 amino acids. The data were obtained in a study of CD8+ T cells in alopecia areata.

This chain links TRBV7-6 with TRBJ2-4; perhaps TRBD2 as D (5 bases). The sequences come from CD8+ T cells sorted from blood, collected at week 4, from a patient treated with tofacitinib. The clonotype originates from a human donor with alopecia areata. The CDR3 DNA is TGTGCCAGCAGCCCTAGCCCTGGAGCAGCCAAAAACATTCAGTACTTC. Translation: CASSPSPGAAKNIQYF. The whole variable domain, remainder taken from reference TRBV7-6 and TRBJ2-4, is GAGVSQSPRYKVTKRGQDVALRCDPISGHVSLYWYRQALGQGPEFLTYFNYEAQQDKSGLPNDRFSAERPEGSISTLTIQRTEQRDSAMYRCASSPSPGAAKNIQYFGAGTRLSVL.